Listed below are T cell receptor beta chains from one sample, sequenced in a study of blood T cell repertoires in COVID-19. Profiling relied on immunoSEQ multiplex PCR, and the TCRdb table lists in-frame clones only, not all of them. The top ten hold 4.3% of the sample, which has under 150,000 clones, more than 70% seen once. The sample was peripheral blood. The receptors come from a human donor in a cohort sampled during active COVID-19. Each CDR3 is given with its conserved first and last residue. A D gene is named only where the DNA matches it firmly. The size of a clone is reported for some rows only, either as once, few or many, or as a class for expanded clones.

cdr3_length	v_call	clone_size	j_call	d_call	cdr3_aa	cdr3_nt
14	TRBV19	few	TRBJ1-1	-	CATTEAGDTLEAFF	TGTGCCACCACAGAGGCGGGGGACACCCTTGAAGCTTTCTTT
14	TRBV19	few	TRBJ2-1	TRBD2	CASREREGLGEQFF	TGTGCCAGTAGGGAGAGGGAGGGCCTCGGGGAGCAGTTCTTC
14	TRBV4-1	-	TRBJ2-2	-	CASSQDQGTGELFF	TGCGCCAGCAGCCAAGATCAGGGAACCGGGGAGCTGTTTTTT
13	TRBV5-1	-	TRBJ1-3	TRBD1	CASSGGTGRTIYF	TGCGCCAGCAGCGGCGGGACAGGCCGAACCATATATTTT
15	TRBV19	-	TRBJ1-4	TRBD1	CASSSPTGGGEKLFF	TGTGCCAGTAGTAGCCCGACAGGGGGGGGTGAAAAACTGTTTTTT
14	TRBV19	-	TRBJ2-1	-	CASSKMTGNNEQFF	TGTGCCAGTAGTAAAATGACAGGAAACAATGAGCAGTTCTTC
16	TRBV7-6	-	TRBJ2-7	TRBD1	CASSVGTGQGSYEQYF	TGTGCCAGCAGCGTCGGGACAGGACAAGGATCCTACGAGCAGTACTTC
13	TRBV25-1	-	TRBJ1-2	-	CASTPIGGIGYTF	TGTGCCAGCACCCCAATAGGAGGAATAGGATACACCTTC
13	TRBV7-9	-	TRBJ2-7	TRBD1	CASSTTGFGEQYF	TGTGCCAGCAGCACGACAGGGTTCGGCGAGCAGTACTTC
15	TRBV5-1	-	TRBJ1-1	-	CASSLVRGRDTEAFF	TGCGCCAGCAGCTTGGTTCGGGGGAGGGACACTGAAGCTTTCTTT
17	TRBV7-2	-	TRBJ2-5	TRBD2	CASSLVSASGYQETQYF	TGTGCCAGCAGCTTAGTGTCGGCTAGCGGATACCAAGAGACCCAGTACTTC
16	TRBV14	-	TRBJ1-6	-	CASSQEGHPGISPLHF	TGTGCCAGCAGCCAAGAGGGCCACCCGGGAATTTCACCCCTCCACTTT
14	TRBV6-5	-	TRBJ2-3	TRBD2	CASSSSGETDTQYF	TGTGCCAGCAGTTCTAGCGGGGAAACAGATACGCAGTATTTT
15	TRBV23-1	-	TRBJ1-2	-	CASSQYTGRDYGYTF	TGCGCCAGCAGTCAATATACAGGGCGGGACTATGGCTACACCTTC
13	TRBV9	-	TRBJ2-1	-	CASSVGLDREQFF	TGTGCCAGCAGCGTAGGGCTAGATCGCGAGCAGTTCTTC
14	TRBV24-1	-	TRBJ2-2	TRBD1	CATSVTGGTGELFF	TGTGCCACCAGTGTCACAGGGGGCACCGGGGAGCTGTTTTTT
16	TRBV29-1	-	TRBJ2-5	TRBD1	CSLRGGPSTGQETQYF	TGCAGCCTCCGAGGGGGACCTTCGACAGGGCAAGAGACCCAGTACTTC
12	TRBV19	-	TRBJ1-1	-	CASSITPSEAFF	TGTGCCAGTAGTATAACGCCCAGTGAAGCTTTCTTT
15	TRBV5-4	-	TRBJ2-1	TRBD1	CASSLEQGRTGEQFF	TGTGCCAGCAGCTTGGAACAGGGGCGTACAGGTGAGCAGTTCTTC
15	TRBV19	-	TRBJ1-2	TRBD1	CASSVGTGVGYGYTF	TGTGCCAGTAGTGTTGGGACAGGGGTCGGCTATGGCTACACCTTC
16	TRBV18	-	TRBJ2-2	-	CASSPLTGIGTGELFF	TGTGCCAGCTCACCCCTAACAGGGATCGGCACCGGGGAGCTGTTTTTT
14	TRBV5-6	-	TRBJ2-7	-	CASSLSGHPAEQYF	TGTGCCAGCAGCTTATCGGGACATCCAGCCGAGCAGTACTTC
15	TRBV7-3	few	TRBJ2-1	-	CASSSPWGQGNEQFF	TGTGCCAGCAGCTCCCCTTGGGGGCAGGGCAATGAGCAGTTCTTC
14	TRBV29-1	-	TRBJ2-5	-	CSVEGRGWEETQYF	TGCAGCGTTGAAGGGCGGGGTTGGGAGGAGACCCAGTACTTC
15	TRBV4-2	once	TRBJ2-3	-	CASRSRSGSTDTQYF	TGTGCCAGCCGGTCGCGGAGCGGTAGCACAGATACGCAGTATTTT
14	TRBV30	-	TRBJ1-4	TRBD1	CAWRKQGAGEKLFF	TGTGCCTGGAGGAAGCAGGGGGCGGGTGAAAAACTGTTTTTT
17	TRBV3-1/TRBV3-2	-	TRBJ1-2	TRBD1	CASSQVQGEVGLDGYTF	TGTGCCAGCAGCCAAGTACAGGGGGAGGTTGGGCTCGATGGCTACACCTTC
15	TRBV5-4	-	TRBJ2-3	TRBD2	CASSYGLGPTDTQYF	TGTGCCAGCAGCTACGGACTAGGCCCAACAGATACGCAGTATTTT
14	TRBV28	-	TRBJ2-1	TRBD1	CASSGGTGGHEQFF	TGTGCCAGCAGCGGTGGGACAGGGGGCCATGAGCAGTTCTTC
15	TRBV7-2	-	TRBJ2-1	TRBD2	CASSSSGRVNNEQFF	TGTGCCAGCAGCTCAAGCGGGAGGGTCAACAATGAGCAGTTCTTC
17	TRBV18	-	TRBJ1-1	TRBD1	CASSPRTGFYADTEAFF	TGTGCCAGCTCACCAAGGACAGGTTTTTATGCGGACACTGAAGCTTTCTTT
16	TRBV6-7	once	TRBJ1-2	-	CASSYSILGGDYGYTF	TGTGCCAGCAGTTACTCGATTTTAGGGGGGGACTATGGCTACACCTTC
16	TRBV6-5	-	TRBJ1-3	-	CASSYYTGNSGNTIYF	TGTGCCAGCAGTTACTATACGGGGAACTCTGGAAACACCATATATTTT
15	TRBV9	-	TRBJ2-3	-	CASSVTRGIGDTQYF	TGTGCCAGCAGTGTGACTAGAGGGATTGGAGATACGCAGTATTTT
16	TRBV30	-	TRBJ1-1	TRBD1	CAWRQGGLIRDTEAFF	TGTGCCTGGAGACAGGGGGGTCTTATTCGGGACACTGAAGCTTTCTTT
14	TRBV19	-	TRBJ2-5	TRBD1	CASSKGQGTGTQYF	TGTGCCAGTAGTAAGGGACAGGGGACCGGGACCCAGTACTTC
14	TRBV28	-	TRBJ2-3	-	CASSLQGNTDTQYF	TGTGCCAGCAGTTTACAGGGGAACACAGATACGCAGTATTTT
17	TRBV7-8	-	TRBJ1-3	-	CASSLVAGRSSGNTIYF	TGTGCCAGCAGCTTAGTGGCAGGGCGAAGCTCTGGAAACACCATATATTTT
11	TRBV1	-	TRBJ2-5	-	CTRYLRETQYF	TGCACTCGTTATCTCCGAGAGACCCAGTACTTC
16	TRBV7-9	-	TRBJ1-6	TRBD1	CASSLHPGQGNSPLHF	TGTGCCAGCAGCTTACACCCGGGACAGGGGAATTCACCCCTCCACTTT
15	TRBV2	-	TRBJ2-7	TRBD1	CASRKDRKEVSEQYF	TGTGCCAGCAGAAAGGACAGGAAAGAGGTCTCCGAGCAGTACTTC
14	TRBV7-2	few	TRBJ2-1	-	CASSLSRVRDEQFF	TGTGCCAGCAGCCTTTCCAGGGTTAGGGATGAGCAGTTCTTC